These T cell receptor beta chains were read from a single sample in a study of blood T cell repertoires in COVID-19. Assay: immunoSEQ multiplex PCR; the TCRdb copy retains only in-frame clones and omits some. The data show about 280,000 clones, with roughly nine tenths seen just once and approximately 1.8% held by the top ten. The sequenced sample was PBMCs or T cells enriched from blood (not recorded which). These receptors were collected from a woman between 55 and 75 years old who had recovered from COVID-19. CDR3s include the opening cysteine and the closing phenylalanine or tryptophan. The D gene is left open where the match is weak. Clone size is given for some rows only: seen once, a few or many times, or a class if the clone is expanded.

v_gene,d_gene,abundance,j_gene,CDR3nt,CDR3aa
TRBV27,-,once,TRBJ2-5,TGTGCCAGCAGTTCCCCTTTCGGAGGGCTACACCAAGAGACCCAGTACTTC,CASSSPFGGLHQETQYF
TRBV19,-,-,TRBJ1-1,TGTGCCAGTAAGCTACAGGCCTACACTGAAGCTTTCTTT,CASKLQAYTEAFF
TRBV7-3,-,-,TRBJ1-1,TGTGCCAGCAGCTCCACGGTGAACACTGAAGCTTTCTTT,CASSSTVNTEAFF
TRBV7-6,-,-,TRBJ1-2,TGTGCCAGCAGCTGGGGGACAATTGGCGGGGGCTATGGCTACACCTTC,CASSWGTIGGGYGYTF
TRBV2,-,few,TRBJ1-5,TGTGCCAGCTTAAGGGAGGGCCCGGCCAATCAGCCCCAGCATTTT,CASLREGPANQPQHF
TRBV6-5,TRBD1,-,TRBJ1-1,TGTGCCAGCTTTACCACAGGGGCGAACACTGAAGCTTTCTTT,CASFTTGANTEAFF
TRBV19,-,-,TRBJ2-5,TGTGCCAGTAGTACCCTGGACTACGAGTACCAAGAGACCCAGTACTTC,CASSTLDYEYQETQYF
TRBV7-9,TRBD1,-,TRBJ1-6,TGTGCCAGCAGCATAGCGGACAGGAAGAATTCACCCCTCCACTTT,CASSIADRKNSPLHF
TRBV5-1,-,-,TRBJ1-1,TGCGCCAGCAGCTTGGGGAGCCGGAACACTGAAGCTTTCTTT,CASSLGSRNTEAFF
TRBV6-5,-,-,TRBJ2-7,TGTGCCAGCAGCTACGACAGAAATTATGAGCAGTACTTC,CASSYDRNYEQYF
TRBV7-2,TRBD1,-,TRBJ2-5,TGTGCCAGCAGCTTTAGACGAGGGACAGGGCAAGAGACCCAGTACTTC,CASSFRRGTGQETQYF
TRBV5-4,-,-,TRBJ1-1,TGTGCCAGCAGCCCCGGGAGGGGCCCTGAAGCTTTCTTT,CASSPGRGPEAFF
TRBV11-2,TRBD1,-,TRBJ1-1,TGTGCCAGCAGCTTAGCCAGGGGGGCGATCAACACTGAAGCTTTCTTT,CASSLARGAINTEAFF
TRBV28,TRBD1,-,TRBJ2-2,TGTGCCATGCAAGACAGGGGTGTCACCGGGGAGCTGTTTTTT,CAMQDRGVTGELFF
TRBV6-5,-,once,TRBJ1-4,TGTGCCAGCAGTACGCCCGTGAGTGAAAAACTGTTTTTT,CASSTPVSEKLFF
TRBV27,TRBD1,once,TRBJ2-7,TGTGCCAGCAGTTTTCAGGACAGGGCCTACGAGCAGTACTTC,CASSFQDRAYEQYF
TRBV23-1,-,-,TRBJ1-2,TGCGCCAGCAGTTGGCGGAGTTTACTGATTCTTTTATGGGCTAACTATGGCTACACCTTC,CASSWRSLLILLWANYGYTF
TRBV5-1,-,-,TRBJ2-1,TGCGCCAGCAGGGCCCCAACGGAGCATAGGAATGAGCAGTTCTTC,CASRAPTEHRNEQFF
TRBV27,-,-,TRBJ2-1,TGTGCCAGCAGAGACTCGTTTTACAATGAGCAGTTCTTC,CASRDSFYNEQFF
TRBV28,-,-,TRBJ2-1,TGTGCCAGCAGGAACTTTAATGAGCAGTTCTTC,CASRNFNEQFF
TRBV24-1,TRBD1,once,TRBJ2-7,TGTGCCACCAGTGATAGGGACAGGGTAATACACTTC,CATSDRDRVIHF
TRBV19,TRBD1,-,TRBJ2-7,TGTGCCAGTAAACCCGGGACAGGGGAACTCGAGCAGTACTTC,CASKPGTGELEQYF
TRBV10-3,-,-,TRBJ2-7,TGTGCCATCAGTGGGGGCAGCCTCGAGGAGCAGTACTTC,CAISGGSLEEQYF
TRBV7-9,-,-,TRBJ1-2,TGTGCCAGCAGCCCAACCCCGACGACACATAACTATGGCTACACCTTC,CASSPTPTTHNYGYTF
TRBV9,TRBD2,-,TRBJ2-3,TGTGCCAGCAGCCCTAGGACTAGCGGAACCACAGATACGCAGTATTTT,CASSPRTSGTTDTQYF
TRBV19,TRBD1,-,TRBJ1-5,TGTGCCAGTAGGATGAAAACAGGGGCCCGGCAGCCCCAGCATTTT,CASRMKTGARQPQHF
TRBV9,TRBD1,-,TRBJ1-2,TGTGCCAGCAGGAAGACAGGGGATAACTATGGCTACACCTTC,CASRKTGDNYGYTF
TRBV5-1,-,-,TRBJ2-5,TGCGCCAGCAGCCACGGGTCTGCGATACGTATACAAGAGACCCAGTACTTC,CASSHGSAIRIQETQYF
TRBV5-1,-,-,TRBJ1-2,TGCGCCAGCAGCTCGGCAGGGTCCGGCTACACCTTC,CASSSAGSGYTF
TRBV30,-,once,TRBJ2-5,TGTGCCTGGAGTGTACGGGTCCAAGAGACCCAGTACTTC,CAWSVRVQETQYF
TRBV5-4,-,-,TRBJ1-4,TGTGCCAGCAGCTTGGGAGGGTCAACTAATGAAAAACTGTTTTTT,CASSLGGSTNEKLFF
TRBV3-1/TRBV3-2,-,-,TRBJ2-1,TGTGCCAGCAGCCAAGTTTGGACAACCCTCGGCAATGAGCAGTTCTTC,CASSQVWTTLGNEQFF
TRBV5-1,TRBD1,-,TRBJ1-1,TGCGCCAGCAGCTTTGGGACAGGGGGCGCGGGCACTGAAGCTTTCTTT,CASSFGTGGAGTEAFF
TRBV5-5,TRBD1,few,TRBJ1-2,TGTGCCAGCAGGCCGGGACAGGGAAACTATGGCTACACCTTC,CASRPGQGNYGYTF
TRBV7-8,-,-,TRBJ2-7,TGTGCCAGCAGCTCAGGGTCGAGGGAGCAGTACTTC,CASSSGSREQYF
TRBV5-1,TRBD1,-,TRBJ1-2,TGCGCCAGCAGCACGGACAGGCAGGTGATGGAGGGCTACACCTTC,CASSTDRQVMEGYTF
TRBV19,TRBD1,-,TRBJ1-5,TGTGCCAGTAGTGGAGGGACAGGAGCGAGCAATCAGCCCCAGCATTTT,CASSGGTGASNQPQHF
TRBV28,-,-,TRBJ1-2,TGTGCCAGCAGTTCCGGACAGATTCCCTATGGCTACACCTTC,CASSSGQIPYGYTF
TRBV19,TRBD1,-,TRBJ2-7,TGTGCCAGTAGTTTTGGACAGGGGGGTTACGAGCAGTACTTC,CASSFGQGGYEQYF
TRBV2,-,-,TRBJ2-5,TGTGCCACCGGACAGAAGTACCAAGAGACCCAGTACTTC,CATGQKYQETQYF
TRBV28,-,-,TRBJ1-2,TGTGCCAGCAGTTTGGGGGGGGCCAACTATGGCTACACCTTC,CASSLGGANYGYTF
TRBV11-3,-,-,TRBJ2-1,TGTGCCAGCAGCTTAGCGTATATGAGCTCCTACAATGAGCAGTTCTTC,CASSLAYMSSYNEQFF
TRBV7-9,TRBD1,-,TRBJ1-2,TGTGCCAGCAGCATACAGGGGGCGCGTAACTATGGCTACACCTTC,CASSIQGARNYGYTF
TRBV14,TRBD2,-,TRBJ2-1,TGTGCCAGCAGCCGGACTAGCGCCCACAATGAGCAGTTCTTC,CASSRTSAHNEQFF
TRBV5-5,-,-,TRBJ2-7,TGTGCCAGGGAAGGGGGGGCACGGGGCCCCGAGCAGTACTTC,CAREGGARGPEQYF
TRBV18,-,-,TRBJ2-1,TGTGCCAGCTCACCAACGGTACCAGGGGACAATGAGCAGTTCTTC,CASSPTVPGDNEQFF
TRBV5-1,TRBD1,-,TRBJ2-7,TGCGCCAGCAGCTTCCGTACAGGGGACCACGAGCAGTACTTC,CASSFRTGDHEQYF
TRBV7-9,-,-,TRBJ1-1,TGTGCCAGCACCTTAGAGATGGAGTTGGACACTGAAGCTTTCTTT,CASTLEMELDTEAFF
TRBV14,TRBD1,-,TRBJ1-2,TGTGCCAGCAGCCAGGGACAGGAAGACTATGGCTACACCTTC,CASSQGQEDYGYTF
TRBV19,TRBD1,-,TRBJ2-2,TGTGCCAGTTGGACAGGGGGCAGTTCGAACACCGGGGAGCTGTTTTTT,CASWTGGSSNTGELFF
TRBV24-1,TRBD1,-,TRBJ2-5,TGTGCCACACCGGGACAGCAAGAGACCCAGTACTTC,CATPGQQETQYF
TRBV24-1,TRBD1,-,TRBJ1-2,TGTGCCACCAGTGATTATGACAGGGACTATGGCTACACCTTC,CATSDYDRDYGYTF
TRBV6-5,-,-,TRBJ1-3,TGTGCCAGCAGTTCATCAGGGTCAGGAAACACCATATATTTT,CASSSSGSGNTIYF
TRBV28,-,-,TRBJ2-7,TGTGCCAGCAGTCCTACACCTACCACCCCAGGGTACGAGCAGTACTTC,CASSPTPTTPGYEQYF
TRBV6-5,-,-,TRBJ1-5,TGTGCCAGCAGTTACGGGGGCACCAATCAGCCCCAGCATTTT,CASSYGGTNQPQHF
TRBV28,TRBD1,once,TRBJ2-2,TGTGCCAGCAGTTTAGGGGGACAGGGGTACACCGGGGAGCTGTTTTTT,CASSLGGQGYTGELFF
TRBV7-9,TRBD1,-,TRBJ1-1,TGTGCCAGCTCCTTGGCAGGGGGCAACACTGAAGCTTTCTTT,CASSLAGGNTEAFF
TRBV7-9,-,-,TRBJ1-2,TGTGCCAGCAGCGACGGGACAACTAACTATGGCTACACCTTC,CASSDGTTNYGYTF
TRBV12-3/TRBV12-4,-,once,TRBJ1-2,TGTGCCAGCAGCCCAACAGGGTTCCATGGCTACACCTTC,CASSPTGFHGYTF
TRBV28,TRBD2,few,TRBJ2-1,TGTGCCAGCAGTTTGGGGACTAGCCCCAATGAGCAGTTCTTC,CASSLGTSPNEQFF